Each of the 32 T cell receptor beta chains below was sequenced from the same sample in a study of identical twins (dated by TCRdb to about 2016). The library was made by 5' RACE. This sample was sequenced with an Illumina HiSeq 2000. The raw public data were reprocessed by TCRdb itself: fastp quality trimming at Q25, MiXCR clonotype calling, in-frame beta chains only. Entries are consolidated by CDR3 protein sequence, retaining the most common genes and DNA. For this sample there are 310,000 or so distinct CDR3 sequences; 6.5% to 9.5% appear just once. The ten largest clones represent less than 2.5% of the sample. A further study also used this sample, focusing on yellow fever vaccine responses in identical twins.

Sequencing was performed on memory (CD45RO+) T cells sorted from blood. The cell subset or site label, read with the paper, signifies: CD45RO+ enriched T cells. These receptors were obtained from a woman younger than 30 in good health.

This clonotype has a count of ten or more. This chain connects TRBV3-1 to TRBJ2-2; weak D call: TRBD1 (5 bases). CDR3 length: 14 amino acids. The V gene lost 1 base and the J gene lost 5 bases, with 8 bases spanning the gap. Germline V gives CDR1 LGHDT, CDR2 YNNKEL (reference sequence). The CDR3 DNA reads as TGTGCCAGCAGCCAAGGGGGCGTTACCGGGGAGCTGTTTTTT. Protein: CASSQGGVTGELFF.

The CDR3 coding sequence is TGTGCCAGCAGCTTGTGGTTAGATACGCAGTATTTT. Protein product: CASSLWLDTQYF. The J gene is TRBJ2-3, the V gene TRBV5-4; D is undetermined. Germline CDR1 reads SGHNT; CDR2 reads YYREEE (reference sequence). CDR3 length: 12 amino acids. Trimming removed 1 base from V and 5 bases from J, with 5 bases in between.

CDR3 DNA: TGCAGTGCTCCGGGACAGGGGGCTTACGAGCAGTACGTC. This sequence encodes CSAPGQGAYEQYV. The gene calls are TRBV20-1 and TRBJ2-7; 12 bases fit TRBD1. The CDR3 is 13 amino acids. Germline V lookup: CDR1 DFQATT, CDR2 SNEGSKA (reference sequence). Trimming at V came to 5 bases and at J to 4 bases, leaving 3 bases not matched to a gene.

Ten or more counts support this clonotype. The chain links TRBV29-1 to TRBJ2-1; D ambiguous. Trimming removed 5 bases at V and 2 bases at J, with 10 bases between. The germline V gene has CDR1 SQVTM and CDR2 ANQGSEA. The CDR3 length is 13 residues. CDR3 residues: CSVQGLTYNEQFF. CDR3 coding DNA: TGCAGCGTTCAAGGGCTGACCTACAATGAGCAGTTCTTC.

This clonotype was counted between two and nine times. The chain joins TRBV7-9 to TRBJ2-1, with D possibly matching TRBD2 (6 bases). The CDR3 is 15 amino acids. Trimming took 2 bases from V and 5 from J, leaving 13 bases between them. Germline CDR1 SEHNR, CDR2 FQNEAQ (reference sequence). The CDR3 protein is CASSLSELANNEQFF. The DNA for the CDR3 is TGTGCCAGCAGCTTATCCGAGCTAGCGAACAATGAGCAGTTCTTC.

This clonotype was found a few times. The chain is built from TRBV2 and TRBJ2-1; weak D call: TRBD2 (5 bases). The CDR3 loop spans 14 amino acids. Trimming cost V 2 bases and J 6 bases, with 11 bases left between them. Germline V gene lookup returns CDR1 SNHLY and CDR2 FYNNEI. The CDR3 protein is CASSEWEFSNEQFF. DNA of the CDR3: TGTGCCAGCAGTGAATGGGAGTTCTCCAATGAGCAGTTCTTC.

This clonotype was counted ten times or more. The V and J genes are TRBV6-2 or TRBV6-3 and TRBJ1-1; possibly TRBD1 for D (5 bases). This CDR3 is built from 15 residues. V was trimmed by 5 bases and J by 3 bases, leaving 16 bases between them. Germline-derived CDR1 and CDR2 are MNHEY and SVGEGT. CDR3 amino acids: CASSRQQGGYTEAFF. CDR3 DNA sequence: TGTGCCAGCAGTCGACAGCAAGGTGGTTACACTGAAGCTTTCTTT.

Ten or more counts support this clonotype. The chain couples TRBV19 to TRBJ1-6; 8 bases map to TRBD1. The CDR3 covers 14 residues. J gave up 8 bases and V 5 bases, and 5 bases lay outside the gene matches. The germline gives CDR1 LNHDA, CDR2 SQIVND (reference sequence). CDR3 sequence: CASSAGGEYSPLHF. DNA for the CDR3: TGTGCCAGTAGTGCAGGGGGCGAGTATTCACCCCTCCACTTT.

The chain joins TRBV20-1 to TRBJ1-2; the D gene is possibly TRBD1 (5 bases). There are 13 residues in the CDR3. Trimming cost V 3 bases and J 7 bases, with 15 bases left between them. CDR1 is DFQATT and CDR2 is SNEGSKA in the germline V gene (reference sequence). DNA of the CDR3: TGCAGTGCTAGGGGGCAGGGACTTCTTGGCTACACCTTC. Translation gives CSARGQGLLGYTF.

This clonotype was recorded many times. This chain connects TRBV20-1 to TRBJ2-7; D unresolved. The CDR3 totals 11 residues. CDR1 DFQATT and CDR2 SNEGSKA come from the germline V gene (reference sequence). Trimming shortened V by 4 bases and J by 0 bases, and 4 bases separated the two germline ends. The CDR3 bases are TGCAGTGCTAAAAGCTCCTACGAGCAGTACTTC. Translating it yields CSAKSSYEQYF.

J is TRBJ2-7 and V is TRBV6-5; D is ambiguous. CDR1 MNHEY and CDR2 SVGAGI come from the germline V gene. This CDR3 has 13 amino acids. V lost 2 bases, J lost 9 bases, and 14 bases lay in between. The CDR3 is CASSYKGRAGQYF. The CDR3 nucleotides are TGTGCCAGCAGTTACAAGGGAAGGGCCGGGCAGTACTTC.

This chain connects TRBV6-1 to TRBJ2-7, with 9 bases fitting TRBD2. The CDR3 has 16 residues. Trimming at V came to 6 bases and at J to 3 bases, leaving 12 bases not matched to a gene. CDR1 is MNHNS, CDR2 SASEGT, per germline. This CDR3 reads CASRRNGAGGDYEQYF. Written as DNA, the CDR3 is TGTGCCAGCAGGCGCAACGGTGCGGGAGGGGACTACGAGCAGTACTTC.

This CDR3 is CAKRGDNTGELFF. CDR3 nucleotides: TGCGCCAAACGGGGGGACAACACCGGGGAGCTGTTTTTT. The rearrangement uses TRBV23-1 and TRBJ2-2, with 7 positions matching TRBD2. TRBV23-1 has ORF status, its function being uncertain. The CDR3 totals 13 residues. The V gene end was trimmed by 10 bases and the J gene end by 2 bases; junction bases not matched to a gene: 4.

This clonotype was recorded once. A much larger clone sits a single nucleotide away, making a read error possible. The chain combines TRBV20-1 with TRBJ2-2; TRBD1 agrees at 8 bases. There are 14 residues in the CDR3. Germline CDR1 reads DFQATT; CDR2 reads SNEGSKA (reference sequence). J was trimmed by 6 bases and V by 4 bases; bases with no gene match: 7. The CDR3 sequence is CSAKARGLSGELFF. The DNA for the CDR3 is TGCAGTGCTAAAGCCAGGGGGCTGTCCGGGGAGCTGTTTTTT.

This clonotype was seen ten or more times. This chain's CDR3 is CASSQEYRGNTGELFF. CDR3 bases: TGTGCCAGCAGCCAAGAGTACAGGGGGAACACCGGGGAGCTGTTTTTT. The rearrangement uses TRBV4-2 and TRBJ2-2; 7 positions agree with TRBD1. This CDR3 has 16 amino acids. V shed 0 bases and J 1 base; nucleotides not matched to a gene: 2. Germline values: CDR1 LGHNA, CDR2 YNFKEQ.

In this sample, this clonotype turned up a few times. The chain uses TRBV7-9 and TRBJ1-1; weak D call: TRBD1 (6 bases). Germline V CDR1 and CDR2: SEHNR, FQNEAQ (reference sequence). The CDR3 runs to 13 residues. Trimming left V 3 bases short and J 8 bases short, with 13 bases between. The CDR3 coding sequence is TGTGCCAGCAGCTTGGGGGGGCTCGTCGAAGCTTTCTTT. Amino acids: CASSLGGLVEAFF.

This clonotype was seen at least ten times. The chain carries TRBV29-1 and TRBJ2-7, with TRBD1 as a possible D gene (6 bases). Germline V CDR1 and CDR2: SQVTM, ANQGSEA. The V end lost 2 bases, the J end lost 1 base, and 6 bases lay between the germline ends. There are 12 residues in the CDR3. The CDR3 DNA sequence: TGCAGCGTTGAAACAGGGTCCTACGAGCAGTACTTC. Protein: CSVETGSYEQYF.

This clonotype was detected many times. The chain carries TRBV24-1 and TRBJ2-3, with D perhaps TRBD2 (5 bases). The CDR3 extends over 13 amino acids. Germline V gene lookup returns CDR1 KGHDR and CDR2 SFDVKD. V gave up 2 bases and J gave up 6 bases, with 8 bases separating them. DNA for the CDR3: TGTGCCACCAGTGATTCAGGACTTGATACGCAGTATTTT. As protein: CATSDSGLDTQYF.

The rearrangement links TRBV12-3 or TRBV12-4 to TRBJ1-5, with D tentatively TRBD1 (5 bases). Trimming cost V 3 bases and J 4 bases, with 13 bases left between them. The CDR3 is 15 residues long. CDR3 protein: CASSLEGRGNQPQHF. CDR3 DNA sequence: TGTGCCAGCAGTTTGGAGGGACGAGGTAATCAGCCCCAGCATTTT.

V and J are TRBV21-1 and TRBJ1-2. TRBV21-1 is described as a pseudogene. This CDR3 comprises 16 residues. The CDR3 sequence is CASSLLRGGPNYGYTF. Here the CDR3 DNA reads TGTGCCAGCAGCCTCCTACGGGGGGGTCCTAACTATGGCTACACCTTC.

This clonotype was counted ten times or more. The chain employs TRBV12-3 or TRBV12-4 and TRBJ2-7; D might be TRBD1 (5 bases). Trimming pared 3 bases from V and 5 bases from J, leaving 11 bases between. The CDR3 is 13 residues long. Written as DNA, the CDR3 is TGTGCCAGCAGTTTCAGTCAGGGCCACGAGCAGTACTTC. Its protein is CASSFSQGHEQYF.

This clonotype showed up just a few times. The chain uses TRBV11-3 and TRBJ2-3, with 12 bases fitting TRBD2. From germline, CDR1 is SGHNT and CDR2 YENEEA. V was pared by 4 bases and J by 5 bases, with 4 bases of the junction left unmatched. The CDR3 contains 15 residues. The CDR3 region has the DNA TGTGCCAGCAGCTGGAGGACTAGCGGGGAAGATACGCAGTATTTT. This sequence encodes CASSWRTSGEDTQYF.

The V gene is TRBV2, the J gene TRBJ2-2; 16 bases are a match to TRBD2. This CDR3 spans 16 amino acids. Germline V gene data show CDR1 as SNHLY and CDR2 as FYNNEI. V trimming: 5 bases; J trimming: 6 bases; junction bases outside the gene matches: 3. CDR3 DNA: TGTGCCAGCAGTAAGGGACTAGCGGGAGGGTCCGGGGAGCTGTTTTTT. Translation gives CASSKGLAGGSGELFF.

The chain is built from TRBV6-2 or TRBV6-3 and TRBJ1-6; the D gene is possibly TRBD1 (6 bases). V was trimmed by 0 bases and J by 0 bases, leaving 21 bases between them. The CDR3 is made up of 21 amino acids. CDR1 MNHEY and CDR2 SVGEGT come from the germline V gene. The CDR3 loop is CASSYSSRTVNVHSYNSPLHF. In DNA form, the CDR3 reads TGTGCCAGCAGTTACTCGTCCCGGACAGTCAACGTACACTCCTATAATTCACCCCTCCACTTT.

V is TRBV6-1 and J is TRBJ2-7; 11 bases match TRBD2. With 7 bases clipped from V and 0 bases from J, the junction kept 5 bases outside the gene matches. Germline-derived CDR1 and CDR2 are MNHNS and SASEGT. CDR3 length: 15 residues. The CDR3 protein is CASNWGLAVSYEQYV. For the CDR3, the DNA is TGTGCCAGCAACTGGGGACTAGCGGTCTCCTACGAGCAGTACGTC.

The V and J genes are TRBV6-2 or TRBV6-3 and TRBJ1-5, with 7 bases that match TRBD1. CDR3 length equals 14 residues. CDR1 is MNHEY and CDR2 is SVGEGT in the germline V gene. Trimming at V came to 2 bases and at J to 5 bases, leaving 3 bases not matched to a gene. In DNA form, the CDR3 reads TGTGCCAGCAGTTACGACAGGGAGTATCAGCCCCAGCATTTT. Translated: CASSYDREYQPQHF.

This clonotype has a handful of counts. The CDR3 spells CSGGGGEDTQYF. For the CDR3, the DNA is TGCAGTGGGGGCGGGGGGGAAGATACGCAGTATTTT. This sequence joins TRBV20-1 and TRBJ2-3; 9 bases align to TRBD2. Per germline, CDR1 DFQATT and CDR2 SNEGSKA (reference sequence). The CDR3 has 12 residues. With V trimmed by 7 bases and J by 5 bases, 4 bases remained unmatched.

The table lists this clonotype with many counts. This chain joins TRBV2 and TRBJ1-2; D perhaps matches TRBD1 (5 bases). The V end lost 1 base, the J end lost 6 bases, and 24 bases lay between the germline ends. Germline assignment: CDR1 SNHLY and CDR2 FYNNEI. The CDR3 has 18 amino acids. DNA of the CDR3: TGTGCCAGCAGTGAAGATCTTTTCCAAGTAGGGACTACTAATGGCTACACCTTC. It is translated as CASSEDLFQVGTTNGYTF.

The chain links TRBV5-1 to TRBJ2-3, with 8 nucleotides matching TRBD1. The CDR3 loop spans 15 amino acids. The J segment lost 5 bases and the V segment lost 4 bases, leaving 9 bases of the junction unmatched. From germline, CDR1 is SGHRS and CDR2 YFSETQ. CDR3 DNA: TGCGCCAGCAGCCCAACGGGCAGGGGGCAAGATACGCAGTATTTT. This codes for CASSPTGRGQDTQYF.

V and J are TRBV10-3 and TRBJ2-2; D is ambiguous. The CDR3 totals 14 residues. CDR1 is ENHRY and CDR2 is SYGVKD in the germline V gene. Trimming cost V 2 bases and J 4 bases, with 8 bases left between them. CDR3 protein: CAISEARTTGELFF. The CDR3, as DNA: TGTGCCATCAGTGAGGCCCGAACCACCGGGGAGCTGTTTTTT.

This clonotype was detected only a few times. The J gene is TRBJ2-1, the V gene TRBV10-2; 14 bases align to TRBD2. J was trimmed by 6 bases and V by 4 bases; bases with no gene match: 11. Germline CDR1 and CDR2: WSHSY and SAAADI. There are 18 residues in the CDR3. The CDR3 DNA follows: TGCGCCAGCAGTGGCCCCTCTAGGACTAGCGGGGGGTTCAATGAGCAGTTCTTC. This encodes CASSGPSRTSGGFNEQFF.

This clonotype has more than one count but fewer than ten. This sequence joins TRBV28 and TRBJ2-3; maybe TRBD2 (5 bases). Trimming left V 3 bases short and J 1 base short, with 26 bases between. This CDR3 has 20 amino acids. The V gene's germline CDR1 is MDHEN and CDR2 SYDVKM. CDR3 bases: TGTGCCAGCAGTTTTCATTTGATCAACCGGGATGCTGACTGCACAGATACGCAGTATTTT. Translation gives CASSFHLINRDADCTDTQYF. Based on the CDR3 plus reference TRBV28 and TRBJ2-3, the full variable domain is DVKVTQSSRYLVKRTGEKVFLECVQDMDHENMFWYRQDPGLGLRLIYFSYDVKMKEKGDIPEGYSVSREKKERFSLILESASTNQTSMYLCASSFHLINRDADCTDTQYFGPGTRLTVL.